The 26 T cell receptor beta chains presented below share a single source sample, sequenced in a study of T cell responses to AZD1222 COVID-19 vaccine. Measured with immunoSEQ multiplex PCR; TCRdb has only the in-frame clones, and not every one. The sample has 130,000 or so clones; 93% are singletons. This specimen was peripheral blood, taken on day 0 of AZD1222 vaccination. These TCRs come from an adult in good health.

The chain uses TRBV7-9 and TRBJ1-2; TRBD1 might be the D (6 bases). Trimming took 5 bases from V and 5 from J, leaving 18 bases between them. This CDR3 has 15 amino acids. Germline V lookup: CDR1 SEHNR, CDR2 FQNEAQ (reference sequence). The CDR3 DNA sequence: TGTGCCAGCAGCCCTCCCCTAACAGGGCCGTATGGCTACACCTTC. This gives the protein CASSPPLTGPYGYTF.

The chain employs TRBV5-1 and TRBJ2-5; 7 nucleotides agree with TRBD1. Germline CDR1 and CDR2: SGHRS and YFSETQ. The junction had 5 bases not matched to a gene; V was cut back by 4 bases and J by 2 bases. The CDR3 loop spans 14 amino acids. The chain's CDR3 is CASSRDSRQETQYF. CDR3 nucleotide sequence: TGCGCCAGCAGCCGGGACAGTCGACAAGAGACCCAGTACTTC.

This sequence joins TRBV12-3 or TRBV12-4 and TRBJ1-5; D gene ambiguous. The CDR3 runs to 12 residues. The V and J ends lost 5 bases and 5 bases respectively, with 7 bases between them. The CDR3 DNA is TGTGCCAGCAGTGGGGATTATCAGCCCCAGCATTTT. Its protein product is CASSGDYQPQHF.

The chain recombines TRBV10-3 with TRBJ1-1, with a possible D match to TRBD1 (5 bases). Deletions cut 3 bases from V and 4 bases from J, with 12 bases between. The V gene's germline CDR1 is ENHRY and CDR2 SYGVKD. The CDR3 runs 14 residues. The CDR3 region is CAISELGGSTEAFF. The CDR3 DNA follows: TGTGCCATCAGTGAACTTGGGGGGAGCACTGAAGCTTTCTTT.

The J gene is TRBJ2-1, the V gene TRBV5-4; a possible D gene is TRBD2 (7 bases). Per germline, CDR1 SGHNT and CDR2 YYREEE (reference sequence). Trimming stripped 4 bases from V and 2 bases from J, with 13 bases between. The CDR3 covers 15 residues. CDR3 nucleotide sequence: TGTGCCAGCAGCCCGGAGGGGGGGGCCTACAATGAGCAGTTCTTC. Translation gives CASSPEGGAYNEQFF.

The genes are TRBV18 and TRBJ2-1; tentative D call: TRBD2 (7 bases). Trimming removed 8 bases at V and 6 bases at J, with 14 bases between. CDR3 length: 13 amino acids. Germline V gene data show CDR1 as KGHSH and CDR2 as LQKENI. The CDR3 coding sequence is TGTGCCAGCGCCGTAGGGGGGGTCAATGAGCAGTTCTTC. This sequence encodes CASAVGGVNEQFF.

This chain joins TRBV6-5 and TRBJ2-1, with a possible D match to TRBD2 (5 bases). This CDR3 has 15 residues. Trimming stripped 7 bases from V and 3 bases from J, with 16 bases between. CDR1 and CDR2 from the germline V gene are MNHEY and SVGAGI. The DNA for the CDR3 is TGTGCCAGCAAGGCGCGGGCCGAATACTACAATGAGCAGTTCTTC. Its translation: CASKARAEYYNEQFF.

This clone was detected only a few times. The CDR3 nucleotides are TGTGCCAGCAGCTTAGGGGGGCCAATGAACACTGAAGCTTTCTTT. It specifies CASSLGGPMNTEAFF. The V and J genes are TRBV7-6 and TRBJ1-1; possibly TRBD1 for D (6 bases). V lost 1 base to trimming and J lost 0 bases, with 9 bases between them. Germline V gives CDR1 SGHVS, CDR2 FNYEAQ. The CDR3 sequence is 15 residues long.

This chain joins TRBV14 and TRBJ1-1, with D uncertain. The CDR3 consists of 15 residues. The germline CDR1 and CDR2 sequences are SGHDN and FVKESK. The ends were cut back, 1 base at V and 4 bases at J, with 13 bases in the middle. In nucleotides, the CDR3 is TGTGCCAGCAGCCAAGGTTATCAAAGGATCACTGAAGCTTTCTTT. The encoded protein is CASSQGYQRITEAFF.

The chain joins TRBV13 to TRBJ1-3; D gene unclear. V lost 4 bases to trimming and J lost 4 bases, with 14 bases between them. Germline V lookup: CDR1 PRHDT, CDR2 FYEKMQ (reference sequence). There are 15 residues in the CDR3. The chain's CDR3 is CASSSSANTGNTIYF. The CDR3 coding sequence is TGTGCCAGCAGCTCATCGGCAAACACCGGAAACACCATATATTTT.

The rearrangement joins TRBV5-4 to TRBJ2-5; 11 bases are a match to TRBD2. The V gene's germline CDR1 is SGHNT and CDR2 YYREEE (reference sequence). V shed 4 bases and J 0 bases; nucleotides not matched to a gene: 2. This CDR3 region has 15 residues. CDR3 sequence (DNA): TGTGCCAGCAGCCTGACTAGCGGGGACCAAGAGACCCAGTACTTC. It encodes CASSLTSGDQETQYF.

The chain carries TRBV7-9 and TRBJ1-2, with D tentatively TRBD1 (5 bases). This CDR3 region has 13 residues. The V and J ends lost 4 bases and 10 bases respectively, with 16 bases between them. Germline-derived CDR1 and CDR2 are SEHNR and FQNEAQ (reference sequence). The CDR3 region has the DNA TGTGCCAGCAGCTCGGACGGAACGGGGCTCTACACCTTC. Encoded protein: CASSSDGTGLYTF.

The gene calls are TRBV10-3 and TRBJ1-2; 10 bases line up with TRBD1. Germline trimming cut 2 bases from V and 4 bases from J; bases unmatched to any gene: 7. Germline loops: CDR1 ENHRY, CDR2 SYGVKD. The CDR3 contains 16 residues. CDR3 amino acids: CAISEKTGGVSYGYTF. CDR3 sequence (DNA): TGTGCCATCAGTGAGAAGACAGGGGGCGTAAGCTATGGCTACACCTTC.

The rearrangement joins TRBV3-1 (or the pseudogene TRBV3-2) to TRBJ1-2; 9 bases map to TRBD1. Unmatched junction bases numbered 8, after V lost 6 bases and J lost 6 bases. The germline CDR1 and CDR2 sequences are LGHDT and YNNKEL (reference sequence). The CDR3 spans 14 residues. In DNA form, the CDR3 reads TGTGCCAGCAGTCAGTGGGACAGGGACCATGGCTACACCTTC. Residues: CASSQWDRDHGYTF.

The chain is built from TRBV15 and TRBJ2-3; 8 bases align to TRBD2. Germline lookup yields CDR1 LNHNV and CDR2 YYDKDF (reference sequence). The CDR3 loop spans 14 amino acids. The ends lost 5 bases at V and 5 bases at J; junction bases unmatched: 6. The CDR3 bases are TGTGCCACCAGCCAGCGGGGGAGGGGAGATACGCAGTATTTT. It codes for CATSQRGRGDTQYF.

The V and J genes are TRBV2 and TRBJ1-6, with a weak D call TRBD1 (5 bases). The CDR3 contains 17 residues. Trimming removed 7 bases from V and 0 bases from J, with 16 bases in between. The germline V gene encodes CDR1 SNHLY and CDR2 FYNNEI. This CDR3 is CASNAPGGLSYNSPLHF. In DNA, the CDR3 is TGTGCCAGCAATGCCCCGGGGGGACTCTCCTATAATTCACCCCTCCACTTT.

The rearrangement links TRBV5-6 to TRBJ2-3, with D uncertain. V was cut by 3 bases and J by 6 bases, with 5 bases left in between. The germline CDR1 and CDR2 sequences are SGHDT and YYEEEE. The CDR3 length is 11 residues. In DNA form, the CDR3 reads TGTGCCAGCAGCTCTCTCGATACGCAGTATTTT. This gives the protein CASSSLDTQYF.

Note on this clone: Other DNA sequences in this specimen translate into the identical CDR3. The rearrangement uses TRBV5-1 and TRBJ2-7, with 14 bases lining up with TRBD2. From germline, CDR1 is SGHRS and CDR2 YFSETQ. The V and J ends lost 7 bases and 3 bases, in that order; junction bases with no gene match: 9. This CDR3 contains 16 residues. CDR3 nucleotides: TGCGCCAGCGGGGGGGGACTAGCGGGGGTCGGCTACGAGCAGTACTTC. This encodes CASGGGLAGVGYEQYF.

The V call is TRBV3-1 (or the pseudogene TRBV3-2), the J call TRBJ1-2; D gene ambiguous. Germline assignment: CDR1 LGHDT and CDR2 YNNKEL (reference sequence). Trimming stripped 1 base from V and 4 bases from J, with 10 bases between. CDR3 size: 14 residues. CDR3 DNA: TGTGCCAGCAGCCAAGGAGGGTACCGCTATGGCTACACCTTC. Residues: CASSQGGYRYGYTF.

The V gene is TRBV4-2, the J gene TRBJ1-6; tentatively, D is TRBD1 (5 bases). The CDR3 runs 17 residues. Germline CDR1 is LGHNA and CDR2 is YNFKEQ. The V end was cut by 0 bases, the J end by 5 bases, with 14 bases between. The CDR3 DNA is TGTGCCAGCAGCCAAGATCGGGCGGGGGAGCATAATTCACCCCTCCACTTT. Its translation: CASSQDRAGEHNSPLHF.

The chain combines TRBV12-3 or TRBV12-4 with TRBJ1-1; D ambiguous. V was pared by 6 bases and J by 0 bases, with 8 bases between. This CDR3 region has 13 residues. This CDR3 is CASSTQLNTEAFF. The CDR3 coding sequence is TGTGCCAGCAGCACCCAGCTGAACACTGAAGCTTTCTTT.

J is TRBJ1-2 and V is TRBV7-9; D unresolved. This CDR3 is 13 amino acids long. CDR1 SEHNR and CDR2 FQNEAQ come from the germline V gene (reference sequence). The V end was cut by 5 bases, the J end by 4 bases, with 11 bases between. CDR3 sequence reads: CASSRDGVYGYTF. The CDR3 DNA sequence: TGTGCCAGCAGCCGCGACGGAGTCTATGGCTACACCTTC.

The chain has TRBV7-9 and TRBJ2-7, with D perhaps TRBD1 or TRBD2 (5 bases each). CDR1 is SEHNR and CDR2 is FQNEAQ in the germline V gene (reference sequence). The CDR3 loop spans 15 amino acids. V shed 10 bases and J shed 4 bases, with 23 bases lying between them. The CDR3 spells CATTPGWGNSYEQYF. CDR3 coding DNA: TGTGCCACCACCCCAGGGTGGGGGAACTCTTACGAGCAGTACTTC.

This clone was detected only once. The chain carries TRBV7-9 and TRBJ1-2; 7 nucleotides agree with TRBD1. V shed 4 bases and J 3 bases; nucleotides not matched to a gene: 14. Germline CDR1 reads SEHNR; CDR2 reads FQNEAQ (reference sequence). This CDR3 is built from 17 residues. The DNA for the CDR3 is TGTGCCAGCAGCTCACGTCCCGGGACAGTCGGGGACTATGGCTACACCTTC. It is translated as CASSSRPGTVGDYGYTF.

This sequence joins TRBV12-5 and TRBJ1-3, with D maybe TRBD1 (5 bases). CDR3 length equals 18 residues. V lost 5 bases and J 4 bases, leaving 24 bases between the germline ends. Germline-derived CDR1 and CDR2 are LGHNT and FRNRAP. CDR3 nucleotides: TGTGCTAGTGGTAACGCGAAAGGGGCGAGGCGCTCCGGAAACACCATATATTTT. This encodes CASGNAKGARRSGNTIYF.

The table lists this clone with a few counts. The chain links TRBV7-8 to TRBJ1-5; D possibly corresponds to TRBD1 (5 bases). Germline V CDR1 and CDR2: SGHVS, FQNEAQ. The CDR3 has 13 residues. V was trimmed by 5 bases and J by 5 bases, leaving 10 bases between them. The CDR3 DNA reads TGTGCCAGCAGCCGAACAGGAGATCAGCCCCAGCATTTT. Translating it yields CASSRTGDQPQHF. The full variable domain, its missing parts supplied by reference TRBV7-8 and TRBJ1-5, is GAGVSQSPRYKVAKRGQDVALRCDPISGHVSLFWYQQALGQGPEFLTYFQNEAQLDKSGLPSDRFFAERPEGSVSTLKIQRTQQEDSAVYLCASSRTGDQPQHFGDGTRLSIL.